This TCR beta chain was identified during a study of blood T cells in healthy people across ages. Broader study findings: The study regarded diversity estimates from one million T cells as underestimates.

The V gene end was trimmed by 3 bases and the J gene end by 2 bases; junction bases not matched to a gene: 4. The CDR3 runs to 14 residues. The germline V gene encodes CDR1 SQVTM and CDR2 ANQGSEA. Details on this clonotype: What it binds is not known. This could be a read error, since a much larger clone is one nucleotide away.

Sample-barcoded 5' priming and a J-beta primer mix drove a second PCR of about 7 to 12 cycles. A single record per CDR3 protein comes from TCRdb applying MiXCR to the 5' RACE reads. Altogether under 1,000,000 distinct CDR3 sequences are present, around 50% being singletons, with the ten largest covering around a sixth. Material for sequencing was blood. J is TRBJ2-1 and V is TRBV29-1; 7 bases map to TRBD1. The sequence came from a man older than 75 in good health. CDR3 in amino acids: CSVEGDSAYNEQFF. The CDR3 DNA is TGCAGCGTTGAGGGGGACAGTGCCTACAATGAGCAGTTCTTC.